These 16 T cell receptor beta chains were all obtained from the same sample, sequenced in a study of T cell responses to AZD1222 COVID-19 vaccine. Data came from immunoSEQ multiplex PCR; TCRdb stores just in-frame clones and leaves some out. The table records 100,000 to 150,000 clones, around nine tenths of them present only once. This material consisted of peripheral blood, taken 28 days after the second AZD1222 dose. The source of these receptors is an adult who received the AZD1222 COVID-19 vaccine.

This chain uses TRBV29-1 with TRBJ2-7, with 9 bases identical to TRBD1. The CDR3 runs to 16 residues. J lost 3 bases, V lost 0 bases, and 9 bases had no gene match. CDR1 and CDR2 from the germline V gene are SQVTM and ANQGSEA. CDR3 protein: CSVEDRGQGLYYEQYF. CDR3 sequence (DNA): TGCAGCGTTGAAGATAGAGGACAGGGGCTCTACTACGAGCAGTACTTC.

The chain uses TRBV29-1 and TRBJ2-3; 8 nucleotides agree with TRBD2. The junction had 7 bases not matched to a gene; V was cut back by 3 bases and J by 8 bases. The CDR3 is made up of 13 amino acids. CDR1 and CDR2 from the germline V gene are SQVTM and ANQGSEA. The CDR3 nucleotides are TGCAGCGTTGACCATTCAAGCGGGAGTACGCAGTATTTT. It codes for CSVDHSSGSTQYF.

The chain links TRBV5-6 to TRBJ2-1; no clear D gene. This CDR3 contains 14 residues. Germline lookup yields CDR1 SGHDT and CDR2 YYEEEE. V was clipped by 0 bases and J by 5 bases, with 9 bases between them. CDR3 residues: CASSLVPQNNEQFF. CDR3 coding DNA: TGTGCCAGCAGCTTGGTTCCCCAAAACAATGAGCAGTTCTTC.

The CDR3 loop reads CAISRSGTDYNEQFF. CDR3 sequence (DNA): TGTGCCATCAGTAGATCCGGGACAGACTACAATGAGCAGTTCTTC. The chain employs TRBV10-3 and TRBJ2-1, with TRBD1 identical over 7 bases. Trimming cost V 5 bases and J 3 bases; bases outside gene matches: 7. Per the germline V gene, CDR1 is ENHRY and CDR2 is SYGVKD. The CDR3 is 15 amino acids.

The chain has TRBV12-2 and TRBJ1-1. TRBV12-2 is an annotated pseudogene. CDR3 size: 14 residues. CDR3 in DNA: TGTGCAAGTCGCTACCAAGTCCTGAACACTGAAGCTTTCTTT. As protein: CASRYQVLNTEAFF.

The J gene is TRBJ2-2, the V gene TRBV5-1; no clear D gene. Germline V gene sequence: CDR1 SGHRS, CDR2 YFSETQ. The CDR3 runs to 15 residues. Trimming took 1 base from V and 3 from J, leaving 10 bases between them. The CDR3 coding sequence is TGCGCCAGCAGCTTGCAGGTTCCTGACACCGGGGAGCTGTTTTTT. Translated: CASSLQVPDTGELFF.

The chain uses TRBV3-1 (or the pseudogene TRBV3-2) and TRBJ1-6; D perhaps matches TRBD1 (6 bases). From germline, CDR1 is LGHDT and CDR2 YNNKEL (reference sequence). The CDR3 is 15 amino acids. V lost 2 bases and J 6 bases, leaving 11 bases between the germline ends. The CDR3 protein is CASSQPYRANSPLHF. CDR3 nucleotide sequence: TGTGCCAGCAGCCAACCCTACAGGGCTAATTCACCCCTCCACTTT.

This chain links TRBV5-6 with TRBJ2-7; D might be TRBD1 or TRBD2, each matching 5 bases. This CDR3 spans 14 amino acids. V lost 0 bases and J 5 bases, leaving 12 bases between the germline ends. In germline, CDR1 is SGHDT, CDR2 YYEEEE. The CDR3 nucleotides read TGTGCCAGCAGCTTGGAGGCTAGGGACCACGAGCAGTACTTC. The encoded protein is CASSLEARDHEQYF.

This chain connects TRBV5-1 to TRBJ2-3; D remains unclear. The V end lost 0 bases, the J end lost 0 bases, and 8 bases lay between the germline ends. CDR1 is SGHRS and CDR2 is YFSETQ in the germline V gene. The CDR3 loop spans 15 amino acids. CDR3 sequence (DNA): TGCGCCAGCAGCTTGGCCGTAGGCAGCACAGATACGCAGTATTTT. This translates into CASSLAVGSTDTQYF. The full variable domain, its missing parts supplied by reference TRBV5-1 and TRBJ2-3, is KAGVTQTPRYLIKTRGQQVTLSCSPISGHRSVSWYQQTPGQGLQFLFEYFSETQRNKGNFPGRFSGRQFSNSRSEMNVSTLELGDSALYLCASSLAVGSTDTQYFGPGTRLTVL.

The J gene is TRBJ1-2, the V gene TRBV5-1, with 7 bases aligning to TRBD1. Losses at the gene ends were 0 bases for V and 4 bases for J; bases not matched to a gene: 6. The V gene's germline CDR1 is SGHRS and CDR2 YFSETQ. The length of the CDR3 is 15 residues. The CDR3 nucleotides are TGCGCCAGCAGCTTGGGCGGGACAGTGTTCTATGGCTACACCTTC. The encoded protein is CASSLGGTVFYGYTF.

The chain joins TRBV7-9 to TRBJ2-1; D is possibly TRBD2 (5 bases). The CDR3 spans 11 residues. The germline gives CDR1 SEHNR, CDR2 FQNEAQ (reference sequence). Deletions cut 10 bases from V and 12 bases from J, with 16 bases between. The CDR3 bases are TGTGCCACCACTCCGAGGGAAGGGCAGTTCTTC. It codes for CATTPREGQFF. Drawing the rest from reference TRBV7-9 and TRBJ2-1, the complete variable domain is DTGVSQNPRHKITKRGQNVTFRCDPISEHNRLYWYRQTLGQGPEFLTYFQNEAQLEKSRLLSDRFSAERPKGSFSTLEIQRTEQGDSAMYLCATTPREGQFFGPGTRLTVL.

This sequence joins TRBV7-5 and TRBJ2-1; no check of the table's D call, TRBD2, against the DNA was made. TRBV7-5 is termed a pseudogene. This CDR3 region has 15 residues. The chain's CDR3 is CARSPGGFAYNEQFF. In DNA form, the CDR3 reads TGTGCCAGAAGCCCGGGTGGGTTCGCCTACAATGAGCAGTTCTTC.

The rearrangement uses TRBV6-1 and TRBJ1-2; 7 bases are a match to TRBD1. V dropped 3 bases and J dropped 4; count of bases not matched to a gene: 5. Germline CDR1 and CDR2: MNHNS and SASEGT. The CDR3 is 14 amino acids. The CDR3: CASSDPTGIYGYTF. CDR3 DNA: TGTGCCAGCAGTGACCCGACAGGGATCTATGGCTACACCTTC.

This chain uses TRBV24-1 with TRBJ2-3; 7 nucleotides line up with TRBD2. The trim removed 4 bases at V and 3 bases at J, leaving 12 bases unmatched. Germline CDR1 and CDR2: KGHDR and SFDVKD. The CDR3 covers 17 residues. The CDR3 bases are TGTGCCACCAGTGAGGGTAGCGGGCCAGGTGGTACAGATACGCAGTATTTT. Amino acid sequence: CATSEGSGPGGTDTQYF.

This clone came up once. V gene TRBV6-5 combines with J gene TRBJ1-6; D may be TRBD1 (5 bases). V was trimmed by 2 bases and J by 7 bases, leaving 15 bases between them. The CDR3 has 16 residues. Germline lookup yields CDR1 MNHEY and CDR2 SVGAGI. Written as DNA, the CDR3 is TGTGCCAGCAGTTACGGTATCAGGGTCGGGAATTCACCCCTCCACTTT. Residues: CASSYGIRVGNSPLHF.

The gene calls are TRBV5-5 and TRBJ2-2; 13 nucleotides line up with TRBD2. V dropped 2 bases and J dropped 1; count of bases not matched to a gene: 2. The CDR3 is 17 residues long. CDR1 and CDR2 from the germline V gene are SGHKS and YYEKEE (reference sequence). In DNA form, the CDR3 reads TGTGCCAGCAGCTTCGGGACTAGCGGGGTGAACACCGGGGAGCTGTTTTTT. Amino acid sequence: CASSFGTSGVNTGELFF.